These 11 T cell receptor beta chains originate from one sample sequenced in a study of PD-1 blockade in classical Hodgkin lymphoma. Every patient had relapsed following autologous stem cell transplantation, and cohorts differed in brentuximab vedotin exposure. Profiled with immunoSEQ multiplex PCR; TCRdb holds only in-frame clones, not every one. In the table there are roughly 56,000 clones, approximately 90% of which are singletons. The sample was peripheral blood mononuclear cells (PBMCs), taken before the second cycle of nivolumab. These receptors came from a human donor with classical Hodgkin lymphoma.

The CDR3 protein is CASSLLGTSGNTIYF. The CDR3 nucleotides are TGCGCCAGCAGCTTGTTAGGGACCTCTGGAAACACCATATATTTT. The V call is TRBV5-1, the J call TRBJ1-3; possible D gene TRBD1, 5 bases. The CDR3 has 15 residues. V was pared by 1 base and J by 0 bases, with 8 bases between. Germline CDR1 and CDR2: SGHRS and YFSETQ.

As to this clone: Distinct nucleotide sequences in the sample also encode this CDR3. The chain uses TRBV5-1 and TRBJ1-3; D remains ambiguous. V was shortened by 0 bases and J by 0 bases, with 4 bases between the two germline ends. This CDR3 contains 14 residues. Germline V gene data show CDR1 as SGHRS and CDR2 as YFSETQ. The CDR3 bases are TGCGCCAGCAGCTTGGGGGTCTCTGGAAACACCATATATTTT. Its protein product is CASSLGVSGNTIYF.

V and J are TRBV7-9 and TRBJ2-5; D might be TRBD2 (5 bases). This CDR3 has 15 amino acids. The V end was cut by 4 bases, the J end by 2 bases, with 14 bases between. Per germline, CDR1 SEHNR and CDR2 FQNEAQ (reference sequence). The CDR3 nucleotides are TGTGCCAGCAGCTACCCCGGACTGACTCAAGAGACCCAGTACTTC. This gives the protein CASSYPGLTQETQYF.

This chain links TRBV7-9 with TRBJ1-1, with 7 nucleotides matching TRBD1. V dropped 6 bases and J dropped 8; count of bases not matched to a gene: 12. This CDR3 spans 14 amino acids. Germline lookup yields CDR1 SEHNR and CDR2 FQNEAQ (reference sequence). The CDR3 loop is CASRVLGTVGEAFF. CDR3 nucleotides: TGTGCCAGCAGGGTTCTTGGGACAGTGGGGGAAGCTTTCTTT.

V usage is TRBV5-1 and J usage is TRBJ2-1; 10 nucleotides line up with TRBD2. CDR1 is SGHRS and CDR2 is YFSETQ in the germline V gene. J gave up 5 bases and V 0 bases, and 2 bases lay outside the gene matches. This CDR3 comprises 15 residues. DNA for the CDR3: TGCGCCAGCAGCTTGGGACTAGCGGGTCACAATGAGCAGTTCTTC. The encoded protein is CASSLGLAGHNEQFF.

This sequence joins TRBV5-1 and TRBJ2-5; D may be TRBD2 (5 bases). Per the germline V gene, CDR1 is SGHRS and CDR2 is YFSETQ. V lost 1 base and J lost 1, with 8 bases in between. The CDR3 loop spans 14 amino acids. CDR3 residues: CASSLRGVQETQYF. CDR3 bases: TGCGCCAGCAGCTTGCGGGGAGTCCAAGAGACCCAGTACTTC.

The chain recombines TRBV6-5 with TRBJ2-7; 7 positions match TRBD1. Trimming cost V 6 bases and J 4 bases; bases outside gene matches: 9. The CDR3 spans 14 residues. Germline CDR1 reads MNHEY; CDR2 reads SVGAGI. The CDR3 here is CASRGTVRLYEQYF. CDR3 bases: TGTGCCAGCAGGGGGACAGTGCGACTTTACGAGCAGTACTTC.

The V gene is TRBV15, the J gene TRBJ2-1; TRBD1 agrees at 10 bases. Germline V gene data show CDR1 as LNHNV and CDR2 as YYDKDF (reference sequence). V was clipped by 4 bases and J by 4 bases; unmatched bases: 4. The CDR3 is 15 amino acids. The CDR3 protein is CATSKGTGEYNEQFF. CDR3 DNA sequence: TGTGCCACCAGCAAAGGGACAGGGGAGTACAATGAGCAGTTCTTC.

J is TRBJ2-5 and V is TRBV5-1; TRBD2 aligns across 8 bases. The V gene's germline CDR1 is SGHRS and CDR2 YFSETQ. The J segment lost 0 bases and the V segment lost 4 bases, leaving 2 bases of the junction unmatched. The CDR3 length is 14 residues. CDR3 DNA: TGCGCCAGCAGCAAGGGACTAGACCAAGAGACCCAGTACTTC. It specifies CASSKGLDQETQYF.

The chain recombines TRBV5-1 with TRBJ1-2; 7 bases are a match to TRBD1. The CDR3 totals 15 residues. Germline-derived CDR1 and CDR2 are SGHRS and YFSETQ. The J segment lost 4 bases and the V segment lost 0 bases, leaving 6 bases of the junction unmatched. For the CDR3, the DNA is TGCGCCAGCAGCTTGGGAGGGGGCGTGTTCTATGGCTACACCTTC. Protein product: CASSLGGGVFYGYTF.

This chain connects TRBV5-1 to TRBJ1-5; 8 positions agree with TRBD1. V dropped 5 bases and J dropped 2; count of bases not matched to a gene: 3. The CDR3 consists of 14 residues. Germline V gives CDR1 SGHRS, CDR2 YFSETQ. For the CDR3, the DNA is TGCGCCAGCAGTATGGGACAGGGCAATCAGCCCCAGCATTTT. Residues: CASSMGQGNQPQHF. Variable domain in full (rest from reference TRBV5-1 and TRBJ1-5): KAGVTQTPRYLIKTRGQQVTLSCSPISGHRSVSWYQQTPGQGLQFLFEYFSETQRNKGNFPGRFSGRQFSNSRSEMNVSTLELGDSALYLCASSMGQGNQPQHFGDGTRLSIL.